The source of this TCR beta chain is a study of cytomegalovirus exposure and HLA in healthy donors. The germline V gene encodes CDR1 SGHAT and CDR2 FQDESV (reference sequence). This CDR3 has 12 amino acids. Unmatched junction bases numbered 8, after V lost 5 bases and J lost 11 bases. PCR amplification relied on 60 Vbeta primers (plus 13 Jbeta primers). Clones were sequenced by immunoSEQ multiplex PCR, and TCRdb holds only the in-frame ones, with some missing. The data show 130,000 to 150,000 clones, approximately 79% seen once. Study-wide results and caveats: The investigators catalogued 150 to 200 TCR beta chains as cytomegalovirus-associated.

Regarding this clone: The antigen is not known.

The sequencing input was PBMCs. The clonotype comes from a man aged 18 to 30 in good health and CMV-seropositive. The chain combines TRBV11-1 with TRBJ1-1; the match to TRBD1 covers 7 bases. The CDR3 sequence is CASSLETGFAFF. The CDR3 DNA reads TGTGCCAGCAGCCTTGAGACAGGGTTCGCTTTCTTT.